This TCR beta chain comes out of a study of blood T cell repertoires in COVID-19. Study-wide background: Italy, Spain and the United States were the sources of the convalescent and acute COVID-19 samples. From T cells, B-cell-depleted T cells, or PBMCs came the material, which was cDNA or gDNA.

Using immunoSEQ multiplex PCR, the repertoire was profiled, and TCRdb retains in-frame clones only, with some absent. The sample contains some 160,000 clones, roughly four fifths of which appear only once. CDR1 LGHNA and CDR2 YNFKEQ come from the germline V gene. This CDR3 is 15 amino acids long. Trimming stripped 0 bases from V and 2 bases from J, with 9 bases between. This rearrangement joins TRBV4-2 to TRBJ2-3; D remains ambiguous. This TCR derives from a human donor in a cohort sampled during active COVID-19. The sample was peripheral blood. CDR3 bases: TGTGCCAGCAGCCAAGATGTCTCTCTCACAGATACGCAGTATTTT. Translation gives CASSQDVSLTDTQYF.